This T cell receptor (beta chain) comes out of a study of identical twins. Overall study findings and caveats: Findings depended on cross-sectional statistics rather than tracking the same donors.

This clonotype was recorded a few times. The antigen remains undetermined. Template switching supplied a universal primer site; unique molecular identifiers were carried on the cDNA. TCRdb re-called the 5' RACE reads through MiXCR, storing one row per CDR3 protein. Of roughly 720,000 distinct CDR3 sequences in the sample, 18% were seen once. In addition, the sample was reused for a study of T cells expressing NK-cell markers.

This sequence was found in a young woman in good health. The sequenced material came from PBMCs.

The CDR3 loop is CSVEVSDTEAFF. CDR3 coding DNA: TGCAGCGTTGAGGTCAGCGACACTGAAGCTTTCTTT. The rearrangement uses TRBV29-1 and TRBJ1-1; no firm D call. The CDR3 is 12 amino acids. CDR1 is SQVTM, CDR2 ANQGSEA, per germline. V was clipped by 3 bases and J by 3 bases, with 8 bases between them. Using reference TRBV29-1 and TRBJ1-1 for the parts outside the CDR3, the full variable domain is SAVISQKPSRDICQRGTSLTIQCQVDSQVTMMFWYRQQPGQSLTLIATANQGSEATYESGFVIDKFPISRPNLTFSTLTVSNMSPEDSSIYLCSVEVSDTEAFFGQGTRLTVV.